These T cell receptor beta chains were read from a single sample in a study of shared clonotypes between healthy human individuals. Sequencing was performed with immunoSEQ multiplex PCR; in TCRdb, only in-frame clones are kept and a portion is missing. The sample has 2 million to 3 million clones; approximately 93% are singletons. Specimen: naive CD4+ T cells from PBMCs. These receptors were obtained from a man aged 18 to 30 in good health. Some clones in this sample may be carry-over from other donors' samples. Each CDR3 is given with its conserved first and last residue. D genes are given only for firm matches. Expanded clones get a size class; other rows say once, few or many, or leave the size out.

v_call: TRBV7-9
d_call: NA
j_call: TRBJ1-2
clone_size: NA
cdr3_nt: TGTGCCAGCAGCAGAGGACAGAACTATGGCTACACCTTC
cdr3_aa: CASSRGQNYGYTF

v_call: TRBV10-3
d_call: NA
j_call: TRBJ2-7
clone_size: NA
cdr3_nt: TGTGCCATCAGTGGGCGCGGACCGGCAGGGGAGTACGAGCAGTACTTC
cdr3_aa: CAISGRGPAGEYEQYF

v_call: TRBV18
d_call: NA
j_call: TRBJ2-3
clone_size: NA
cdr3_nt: TGTGCCAGCTCGGCTGGTTGGGGAGATACGCAGTATTTT
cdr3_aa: CASSAGWGDTQYF

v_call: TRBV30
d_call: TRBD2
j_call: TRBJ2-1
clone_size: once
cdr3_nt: TGTGCCTGGATAGCGGGAGGGAAGGGTATTAACAATGAGCAGTTCTTC
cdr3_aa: CAWIAGGKGINNEQFF

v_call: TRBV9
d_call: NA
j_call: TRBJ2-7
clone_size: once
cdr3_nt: TGTGCCAGCAGCGTAGGGGGAACTAACCCCTACGAGCAGTACTTC
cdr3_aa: CASSVGGTNPYEQYF

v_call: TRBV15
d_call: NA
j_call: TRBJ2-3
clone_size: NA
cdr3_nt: TGTGCCACCAGCACACGAACACGTCCAAACTTAGATACGCAGTATTTT
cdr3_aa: CATSTRTRPNLDTQYF

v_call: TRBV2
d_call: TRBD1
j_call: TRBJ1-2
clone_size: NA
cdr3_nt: TGTGCCAGCAGCGACAGATTAACAGGGGCGGTGCGCTTC
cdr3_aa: CASSDRLTGAVRF

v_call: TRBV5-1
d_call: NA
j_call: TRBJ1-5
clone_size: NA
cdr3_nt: TGCGCCAGCAGCCCCTCCGGGCCGGCCCGCAATCAGCCCCAGCATTTT
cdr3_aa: CASSPSGPARNQPQHF

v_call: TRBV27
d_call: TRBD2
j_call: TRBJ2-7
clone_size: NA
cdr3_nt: TGTGCCAGCAGTGTCAACCCGGGACTAGCGATCTACGAGCAGTACTTC
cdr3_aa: CASSVNPGLAIYEQYF

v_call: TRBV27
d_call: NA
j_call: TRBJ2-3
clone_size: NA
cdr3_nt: TGTGCCAGCAGTAGGGGGACAGATACGCAGTATTTT
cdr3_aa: CASSRGTDTQYF

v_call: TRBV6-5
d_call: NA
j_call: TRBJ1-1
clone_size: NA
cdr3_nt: TGTGCCAGCAGACAAGGTCCTCGTGCAGCTTTCTTT
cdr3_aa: CASRQGPRAAFF

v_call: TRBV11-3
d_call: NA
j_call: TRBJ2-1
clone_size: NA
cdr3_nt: TGTGCCAGCAGCTTAAATGGGGGGGAGCAGTTCTTC
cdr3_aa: CASSLNGGEQFF

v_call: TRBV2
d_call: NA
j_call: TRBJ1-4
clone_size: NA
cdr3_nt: TGTGCCAGCAGTGCAGGGTTGAGGGAAAAACTGTTTTTT
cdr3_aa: CASSAGLREKLFF

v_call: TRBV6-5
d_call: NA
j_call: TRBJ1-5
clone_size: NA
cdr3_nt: TGTGCCAGCAGTTACTCCAGTCAGCCCCAGCATTTT
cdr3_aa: CASSYSSQPQHF

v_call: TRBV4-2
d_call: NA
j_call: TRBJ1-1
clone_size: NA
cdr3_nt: TGTGCCAGCAGCTTCTCAGCGGACAACACTGAAGCTTTCTTT
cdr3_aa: CASSFSADNTEAFF

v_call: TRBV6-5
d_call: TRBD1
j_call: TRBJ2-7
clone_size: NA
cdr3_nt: TGTGCCAGCAGTTACTCCGGGGACAGCTCCTACGAGCAGTACTTC
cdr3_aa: CASSYSGDSSYEQYF

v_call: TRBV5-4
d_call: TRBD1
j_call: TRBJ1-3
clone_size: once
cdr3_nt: TGTGCCAGCAGTCGAGACAGGGCGGCTGGAAACACCATATATTTT
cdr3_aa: CASSRDRAAGNTIYF

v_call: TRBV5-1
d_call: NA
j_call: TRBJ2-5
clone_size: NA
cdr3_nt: TGCGCCAGCAGCGATGGGCGAGGAGAGACCCAGTACTTC
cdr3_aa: CASSDGRGETQYF

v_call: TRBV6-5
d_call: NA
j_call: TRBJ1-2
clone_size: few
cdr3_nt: TGTGCCAGCAGCCCCGTGGCAGTCTATGGCTACACCTTC
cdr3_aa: CASSPVAVYGYTF

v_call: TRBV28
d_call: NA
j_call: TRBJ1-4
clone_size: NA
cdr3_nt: TGTGCCAGCAGTTTGACCGGGCAGATGGATGAAAAACTGTTTTTT
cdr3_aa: CASSLTGQMDEKLFF

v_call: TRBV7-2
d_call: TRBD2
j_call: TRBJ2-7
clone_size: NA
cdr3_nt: TGTGCCAGCACCTTCGGACTAGCGACGACCTACGAGCAGTACTTC
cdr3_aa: CASTFGLATTYEQYF

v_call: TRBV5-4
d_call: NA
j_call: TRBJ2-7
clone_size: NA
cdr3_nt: TGTGCCAGCAGCTTTCGTTACCGTGACGGGCACGAGCAGTACTTC
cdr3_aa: CASSFRYRDGHEQYF

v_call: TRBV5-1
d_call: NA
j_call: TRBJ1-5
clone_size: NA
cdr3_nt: TGCGCCAGCAGCTTGGACAGTTCTAGCAATCAGCCCCAGCATTTT
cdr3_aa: CASSLDSSSNQPQHF

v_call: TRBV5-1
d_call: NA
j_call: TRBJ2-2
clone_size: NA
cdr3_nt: TGCGCCAGCAGCACTGAGGTTACAGGGACCGGGGAGCTGTTTTTT
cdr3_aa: CASSTEVTGTGELFF

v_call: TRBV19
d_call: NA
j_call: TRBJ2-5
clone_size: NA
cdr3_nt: TGTGCCAGTAGTATTAGGGGGAGAGAGACCCAGTACTTC
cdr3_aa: CASSIRGRETQYF

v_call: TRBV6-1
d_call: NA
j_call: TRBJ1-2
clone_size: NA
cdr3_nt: TGTGCCAGCAGGAACGGACACCCCGGGGGCTATGGCTACACCTTC
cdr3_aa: CASRNGHPGGYGYTF

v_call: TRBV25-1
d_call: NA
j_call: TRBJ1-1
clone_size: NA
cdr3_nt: TGTGCCAGCAGTGAATCGAGGGGGAGGAACACTGAAGCTTTCTTT
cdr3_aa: CASSESRGRNTEAFF

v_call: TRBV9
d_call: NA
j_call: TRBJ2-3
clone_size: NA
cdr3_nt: TGTGCCAGCAGCGTAGCCACAGGGACCACAGATACGCAGTATTTT
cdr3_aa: CASSVATGTTDTQYF

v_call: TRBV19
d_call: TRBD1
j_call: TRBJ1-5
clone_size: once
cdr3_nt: TGTGCCAGTAGTACATACAGGGGGCCCTCTCAGCCCCAGCATTTT
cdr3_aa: CASSTYRGPSQPQHF

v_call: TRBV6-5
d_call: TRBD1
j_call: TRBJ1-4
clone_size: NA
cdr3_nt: TGTGCCAGCAGTTTAAACAGGGGAACTAATGAAAAACTGTTTTTT
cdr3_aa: CASSLNRGTNEKLFF

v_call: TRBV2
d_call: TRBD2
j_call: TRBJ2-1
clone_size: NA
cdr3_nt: TGTGCCAGCAGTTCCGGGACTAGCGACTACAATGAGCAGTTCTTC
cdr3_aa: CASSSGTSDYNEQFF

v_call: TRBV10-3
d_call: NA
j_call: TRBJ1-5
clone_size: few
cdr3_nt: TGTGCCATCAGTGACCAAGTAGGTGGCAGTCAGCCCCAGCATTTT
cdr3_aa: CAISDQVGGSQPQHF

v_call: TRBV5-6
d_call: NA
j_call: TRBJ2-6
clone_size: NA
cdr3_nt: TGTGCCAGCAGCTTGGATGCAGGCCAGGGGGCCAACGTCCTGACTTTC
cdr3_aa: CASSLDAGQGANVLTF

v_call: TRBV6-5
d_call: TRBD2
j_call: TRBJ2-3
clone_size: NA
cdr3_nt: TGTGCCAGCAGTTACACTCCTAGCGGGACCGCAGATACGCAGTATTTT
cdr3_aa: CASSYTPSGTADTQYF

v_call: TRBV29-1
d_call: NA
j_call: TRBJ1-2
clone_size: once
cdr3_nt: TGCAGCGTTGGGCAGCGCGGGCTCTATGGCTACACCTTC
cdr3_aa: CSVGQRGLYGYTF

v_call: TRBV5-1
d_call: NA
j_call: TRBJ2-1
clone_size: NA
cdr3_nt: TGCGCCAGCAGCTTCACGGACCGGGTAGGAAATGAGCAGTTCTTC
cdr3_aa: CASSFTDRVGNEQFF

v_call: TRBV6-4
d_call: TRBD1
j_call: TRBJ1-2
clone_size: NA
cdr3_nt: TGTGCCAGCAGTGACGTGGACAGGGGGTATGGCTACACCTTC
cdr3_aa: CASSDVDRGYGYTF

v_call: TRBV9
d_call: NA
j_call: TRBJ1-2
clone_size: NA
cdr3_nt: TGTGCCAGCAGCGTGGGGAAGACTAACTATGGCTACACCTTC
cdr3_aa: CASSVGKTNYGYTF

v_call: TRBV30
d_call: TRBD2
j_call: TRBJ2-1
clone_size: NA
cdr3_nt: TGTGCCTGGACCACCTTTTCTAGCGGGACCTACAATGAGCAGTTCTTC
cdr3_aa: CAWTTFSSGTYNEQFF

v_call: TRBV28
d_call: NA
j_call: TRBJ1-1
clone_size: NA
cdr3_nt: TGTGCCAGCAGTACGCCGGGACACCAGAACACTGAAGCTTTCTTT
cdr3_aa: CASSTPGHQNTEAFF

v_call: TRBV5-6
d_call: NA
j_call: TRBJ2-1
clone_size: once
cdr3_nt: TGTGCCAGCAGCTTGGAGCGGACGGAGCGTTTCTTC
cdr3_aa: CASSLERTERFF

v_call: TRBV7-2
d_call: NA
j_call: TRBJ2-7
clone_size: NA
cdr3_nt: TGTGCCAGCAGCTTAGTCGCGGGAAACGAGCAGTACTTC
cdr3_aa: CASSLVAGNEQYF